Below are 11 T cell receptor beta chains sequenced from a single sample in a study of identifying expanded T cells in peripheral blood. The data were produced by immunoSEQ multiplex PCR, yet TCRdb's version contains in-frame clones alone and is incomplete. The sample yields around 94,000 clones, more than 75% seen once. The sample was blood. These receptors were obtained from a person between 18 and 75 years old in good health.

This clone was seen a handful of times. This chain uses TRBV6-1 with TRBJ2-5; D could derive from TRBD1 or TRBD2 (7 bases each). The V end lost 10 bases, the J end lost 1 base, and 16 bases lay between the germline ends. The germline V gene encodes CDR1 MNHNS and CDR2 SASEGT. The CDR3 runs 14 residues. The CDR3 nucleotides are TGTGCCACTGAGGGCAGGGGGGGCCAAGAGACCCAGTACTTC. Protein product: CATEGRGGQETQYF.

The chain is built from TRBV7-2 and TRBJ2-7; 11 bases match TRBD2. In germline, CDR1 is SGHTA, CDR2 FQGNSA. V trimming: 5 bases; J trimming: 0 bases; junction bases outside the gene matches: 3. The CDR3 length is 15 residues. The CDR3 DNA is TGTGCCAGCAGCCCGACTAGCGGGACCTCCTACGAGCAGTACTTC. It yields the protein CASSPTSGTSYEQYF.

This clone showed up just once. The rearrangement uses TRBV7-2 and TRBJ2-3; 9 nucleotides line up with TRBD2. Germline CDR1 and CDR2: SGHTA and FQGNSA. CDR3 length: 16 amino acids. The junction had 10 bases not matched to a gene; V was cut back by 4 bases and J by 5 bases. The CDR3: CASSSIGGGAKDTQYF. As DNA, the CDR3 is TGTGCCAGCAGCTCGATCGGCGGGGGGGCCAAAGATACGCAGTATTTT. The full variable domain, rest sourced from reference TRBV7-2 and TRBJ2-3, is GAGVSQSPSNKVTEKGKDVELRCDPISGHTALYWYRQSLGQGLEFLIYFQGNSAPDKSGLPSDRFSAERTGGSVSTLTIQRTQQEDSAVYLCASSSIGGGAKDTQYFGPGTRLTVL.

The chain joins TRBV19 to TRBJ1-2, with 7 bases fitting TRBD1. The CDR3 runs 15 residues. V lost 4 bases and J lost 1; bases outside the gene matches: 6. The germline V gene has CDR1 LNHDA and CDR2 SQIVND (reference sequence). The CDR3 loop reads CASSTRGQNNYGYTF. The CDR3 bases are TGTGCCAGTAGTACCCGGGGACAGAATAACTATGGCTACACCTTC.

CDR3 nucleotides: TGTGCCAGCAGGTTCTCCGGGAACACTGAAGCTTTCTTT. This encodes CASRFSGNTEAFF. This chain joins TRBV6-1 and TRBJ1-1, with D hard to call. This CDR3 has 13 residues. V was trimmed by 6 bases and J by 1 base, leaving 9 bases between them. Germline-derived CDR1 and CDR2 are MNHNS and SASEGT.

This rearrangement joins TRBV11-2 to TRBJ1-1; D not resolved. Germline assignment: CDR1 SGHAT and CDR2 FQNNGV. Trimming stripped 1 base from V and 1 base from J, with 7 bases between. CDR3 length equals 14 residues. CDR3 nucleotide sequence: TGTGCCAGCAGCTTAGTAGCGGCGAACACTGAAGCTTTCTTT. It codes for CASSLVAANTEAFF.

This chain joins TRBV15 and TRBJ2-1; TRBD2 matches at 14 bases. Germline trimming cut 1 base from V and 8 bases from J; bases unmatched to any gene: 7. Germline V lookup: CDR1 LNHNV, CDR2 YYDKDF (reference sequence). The CDR3 is 17 residues long. CDR3 region: CATSRGLAGGPGDEQFF. The CDR3 DNA is TGTGCCACCAGCAGAGGACTAGCGGGGGGGCCTGGGGATGAGCAGTTCTTC.

This chain links TRBV5-6 with TRBJ2-1, with 9 bases fitting TRBD2. The CDR3 runs 16 residues. CDR1 and CDR2 from the germline V gene are SGHDT and YYEEEE. V was pared by 0 bases and J by 6 bases, with 7 bases of the junction left unmatched. The CDR3 sequence is CASSLGASGKGNEQFF. CDR3 nucleotide sequence: TGTGCCAGCAGCTTGGGGGCTAGCGGGAAAGGCAATGAGCAGTTCTTC.

The chain carries TRBV6-1 and TRBJ2-3; D unresolved. V lost 2 bases and J lost 0, with 9 bases in between. The CDR3 extends over 15 amino acids. Per the germline V gene, CDR1 is MNHNS and CDR2 is SASEGT. The DNA for the CDR3 is TGTGCCAGCAGTGAAACGGCAGGTAGCACAGATACGCAGTATTTT. Translated, it gives CASSETAGSTDTQYF.

This chain uses TRBV11-2 with TRBJ2-1; D gene ambiguous. This CDR3 contains 12 residues. CDR1 and CDR2 (germline): SGHAT, FQNNGV. The germline V and J ends were trimmed by 6 bases and 7 bases, with 10 bases remaining between them. CDR3 region: CASSLLGNEQFF. CDR3 bases: TGTGCCAGCAGTCTGCTTGGGAATGAGCAGTTCTTC.

The chain carries TRBV4-3 and TRBJ1-2; 7 bases are shared with TRBD1. J lost 6 bases, V lost 0 bases, and 7 bases had no gene match. Looked up from germline, CDR1 is LGHNA and CDR2 is YSLEER. CDR3 length equals 15 residues. The CDR3: CASSQDYGTVNGYTF. For the CDR3, the DNA is TGCGCCAGCAGCCAAGATTACGGGACAGTCAATGGCTACACCTTC.